This T cell receptor (beta chain) is from a study of human T cells and chemical hapten exposure (dated by TCRdb to the early 2020s). The study in broad terms: For sensitization, 2% DPC in acetone was applied to a 2 cm by 2 cm area of upper inner arm skin. Weekly therapeutic DPC doses were additionally applied to the scalp of patients throughout the roughly 25-week study period. Patch testing was performed on the upper back with Finn chambers containing 0.01% DPC, and the patch tests were scored after 6 days according to International Contact Dermatitis Research Group standards. The mostly female patient cohort included alopecia areata with under or over 50% scalp involvement, alopecia totalis and alopecia universalis. Libraries were pooled for sequencing, and per-sample TCR yields varied mainly because of small differences in library volumes within the pool. This study followed changes in the peripheral blood TCR repertoire in vivo during primary and secondary sensitization of alopecia patients to the hapten diphenylcyclopropenone (DPC). Patient blood was sampled pre-sensitization (week 0) and at 2, 6 and about 24 weeks after DPC sensitization. Under 30 alopecia patients gave blood for TCR sequencing at one to four time points (pre-sensitization, 2, 6 and 24 weeks). Paper-wide results and their limitations: Compared with pre-sensitization or healthy control sets, expanded TCRs formed significantly more large CDR3 similarity clusters, which is consistent with antigen-driven responses. Because every patient had alopecia, a presumed autoimmune disease, the patients' immune response might differ from that of healthy individuals. DPC sensitization did not change the number of TCRs with a frequency above 1 in 1000, and there was no evidence of changes in global repertoire structure. After repeated subsampling, the strength of the expansion versus patch-test correlation and the threshold at which it became significant changed. Patch test score correlated positively with the number of PT1 expanded TCRs, reaching significance at thresholds 8, 16 and 32 but not at 4.

Library prep was done by RACE. Sequencing took place on a NextSeq 500. Library preparation attached unique molecular identifiers to individual cDNA molecules for quantitative, reproducible TCR counting. From each blood RNA sample, both TCR alpha and TCR beta chains were sequenced. Regarding the original processing steps: The median number of TCRs per sample was roughly 98,000, ranging from roughly 23,224 to 700,000. V, J and CDR3 annotation of the TCR reads was carried out using the Decombinator software suite. For the PS versus PT1 abundance plots, all samples were subsampled to the same number of TCRs (28,000). Expanded TCRs were defined as absent before sensitization and observed at least eight times at the 2-week time point. TCRdb reran the public reads through fastp at Q25 and MiXCR, keeping productive beta chains. Rows merge per CDR3 protein into single entries with the most common DNA and genes. The V and J calls here are based on TCRdb, not the publication. This sample gives a few hundred thousand distinct CDR3 sequences in total; approximately 5.8% of them show up just once. The leading ten clones occupy over 6.5% of the sample.

Explained via the paper, the time point label denotes: pre-sensitization, week 0. The treatment or condition label corresponds to: therapeutic diphenylcyclopropenone sensitization with weekly scalp DPC. At every patch-test visit, the blood draw took place before the patch test was put on. Eligible patients were aged 18 to 70, diagnosed with alopecia, deemed suitable for DPC therapy, and excluded if pregnant. Total RNA was extracted from unfractionated whole blood collected in Tempus Blood RNA tubes. CDR1 and CDR2 (SQVTM, ANQGSEA) derive from the germline V gene. The CDR3 sequence holds 11 residues, the cysteine and phenylalanine included. The only DNA kept is the CDR3, 33 bases in frame from the first base. This clonotype appeared many times. What antigen it recognizes has not been identified. An end of the junction does not agree with germline; a read error may underlie this.

Specimen: whole blood, collected in connection with sensitization to the hapten diphenylcyclopropenone (DPC). The TCR originated in a woman aged 18-29 years with alopecia areata. Some clones in this sample may be carry-over from other donors' samples. Rearrangement joined TRBV29-1 to TRBJ2-5, with no D gene named confidently. The DNA is TGCAGCGTTGAATCCCAAGGGACCCAGTACTTC. The translation is CSVESQGTQYF.